This T cell receptor (beta chain) was sequenced for a study of a mutant IDH1 vaccine in newly diagnosed glioma. Whole-study context: Treatment recipients were approximately 62% male and roughly 38% female, and their mean age was around 39 years. Previous care, which was radiotherapy, temozolomide, or both, most often involved both. The study held visit V12 at week 35 and visit V13 at week 47.

The V gene lost 4 bases and the J gene lost 5 bases, with 10 bases spanning the gap. CDR1 is WNHNN, CDR2 SYGVQD, per germline (reference sequence). The CDR3 contains 13 residues. Some clones are missing from TCRdb's copy, which holds only in-frame ones; the method was immunoSEQ multiplex PCR. This table has roughly 86,000 clones, roughly 89% appearing once. This clone was found once. Its antigen remains unidentified. The time point: week 47, end of study. A single vaccine dose contained 300 ug of mutant IDH1 20-mer peptide, and topical imiquimod was used with it. Those who donated had recent WHO grade 3 or 4 IDH1-mutant, ATRX-lost astrocytomas.

This chain joins TRBV10-1 and TRBJ2-3, with D unresolved. Here the sequenced sample was PBMCs, taken from a glioma patient whose treatment included an IDH1 peptide vaccine. The source is a woman aged 45 to 65 with glioma. This CDR3 reads CASSARTIDTQYF. The CDR3 coding sequence is TGCGCCAGCAGTGCGAGGACCATAGATACGCAGTATTTT.